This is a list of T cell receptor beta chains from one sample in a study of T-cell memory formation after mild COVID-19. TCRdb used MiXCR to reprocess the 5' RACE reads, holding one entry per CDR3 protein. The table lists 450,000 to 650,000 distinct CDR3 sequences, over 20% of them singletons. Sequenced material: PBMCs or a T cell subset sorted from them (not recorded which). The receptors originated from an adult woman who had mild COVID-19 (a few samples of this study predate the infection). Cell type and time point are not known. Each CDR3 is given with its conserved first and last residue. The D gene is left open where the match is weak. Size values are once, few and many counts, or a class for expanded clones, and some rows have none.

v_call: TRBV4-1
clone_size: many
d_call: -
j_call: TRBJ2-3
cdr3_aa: CASSRGGLTDTQYF
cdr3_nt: TGCGCCAGCAGCCGCGGGGGCCTCACAGATACGCAGTATTTT

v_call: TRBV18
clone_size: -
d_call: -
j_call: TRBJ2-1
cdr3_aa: CASSPTLFPNEQFF
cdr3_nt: TGTGCCAGCTCACCCACCCTCTTCCCCAATGAGCAGTTCTTC

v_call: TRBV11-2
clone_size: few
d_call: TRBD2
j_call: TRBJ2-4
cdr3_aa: CASSPGRGARTLAKNIQYF
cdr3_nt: TGTGCCAGCAGCCCTGGGCGGGGGGCCCGAACTCTAGCCAAAAACATTCAGTACTTC

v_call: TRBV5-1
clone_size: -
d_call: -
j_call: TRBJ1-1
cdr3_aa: CASSAAMGTEAFF
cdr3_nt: TGCGCCAGCAGTGCAGCCATGGGCACTGAAGCTTTCTTT

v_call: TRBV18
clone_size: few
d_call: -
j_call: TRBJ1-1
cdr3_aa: CASSHDRAPNTEAFF
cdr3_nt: TGTGCCAGCTCACACGACAGAGCCCCGAACACTGAAGCTTTCTTT

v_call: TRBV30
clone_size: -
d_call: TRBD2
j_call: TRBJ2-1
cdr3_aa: CAWIRLAGGPDEQFF
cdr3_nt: TGTGCCTGGATAAGACTAGCGGGAGGGCCCGATGAGCAGTTCTTC

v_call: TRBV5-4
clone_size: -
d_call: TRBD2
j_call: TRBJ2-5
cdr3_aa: CASSLVRLAGRGVQETQYF
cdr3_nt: TGTGCCAGCAGCTTGGTTCGACTAGCGGGGAGGGGGGTCCAAGAGACCCAGTACTTC

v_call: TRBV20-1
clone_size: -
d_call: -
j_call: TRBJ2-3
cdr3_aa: CSATTDGDTQYF
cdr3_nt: TGCAGTGCCACAACTGACGGAGATACGCAGTATTTT

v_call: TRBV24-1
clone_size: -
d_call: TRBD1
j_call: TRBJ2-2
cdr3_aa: CATKASGQVNTGELFF
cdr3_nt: TGTGCCACCAAAGCCTCGGGACAGGTGAACACCGGGGAGCTGTTTTTT

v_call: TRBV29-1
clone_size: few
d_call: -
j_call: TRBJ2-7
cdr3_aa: CSVEDGDSTYEQYF
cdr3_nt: TGCAGCGTTGAAGATGGAGACAGCACCTACGAGCAGTACTTC

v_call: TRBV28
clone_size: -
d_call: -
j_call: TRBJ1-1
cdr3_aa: CASSFISKAFF
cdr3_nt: TGTGCCAGCAGTTTCATCAGCAAAGCTTTCTTT

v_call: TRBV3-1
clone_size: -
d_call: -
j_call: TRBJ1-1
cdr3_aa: CASSPVGGMNTEAFF
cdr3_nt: TGTGCCAGCAGCCCCGTTGGGGGAATGAACACTGAAGCTTTCTTT

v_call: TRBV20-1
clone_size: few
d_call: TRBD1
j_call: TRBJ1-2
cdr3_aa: CSAPRQGTNYGYTF
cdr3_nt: TGCAGTGCTCCTCGACAGGGGACTAACTATGGCTACACCTTC

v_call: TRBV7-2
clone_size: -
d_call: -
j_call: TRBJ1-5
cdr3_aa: CASSNPNQPQHF
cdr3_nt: TGTGCCAGCAGCAACCCCAATCAGCCCCAGCATTTT

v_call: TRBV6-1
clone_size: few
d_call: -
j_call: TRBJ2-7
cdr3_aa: CASSGSGTPNRQYF
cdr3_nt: TGTGCCAGCAGTGGTTCCGGGACACCAAACCGGCAGTACTTC

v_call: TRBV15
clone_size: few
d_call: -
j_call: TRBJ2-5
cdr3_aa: CATSRVGGRLETQYF
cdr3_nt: TGTGCCACCAGCAGAGTCGGGGGGCGATTGGAGACCCAGTACTTC

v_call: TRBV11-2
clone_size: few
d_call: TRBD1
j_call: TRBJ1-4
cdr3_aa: CASSPGTGKREKLFF
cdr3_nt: TGTGCCAGCAGCCCCGGGACAGGAAAACGTGAAAAACTGTTTTTT

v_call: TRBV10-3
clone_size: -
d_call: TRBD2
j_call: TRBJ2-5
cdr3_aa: CAISVGGSLQETQYF
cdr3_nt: TGTGCCATCAGTGTCGGGGGGAGTCTCCAAGAGACCCAGTACTTC

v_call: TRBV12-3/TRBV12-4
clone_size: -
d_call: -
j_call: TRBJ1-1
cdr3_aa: CASSNSGTLYTEAFF
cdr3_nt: TGTGCCAGCAGTAACTCCGGGACCCTGTATACTGAAGCTTTCTTT

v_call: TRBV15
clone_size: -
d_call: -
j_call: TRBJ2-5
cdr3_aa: CATSSWGWETQYF
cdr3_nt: TGTGCCACCAGCAGCTGGGGGTGGGAGACCCAGTACTTC

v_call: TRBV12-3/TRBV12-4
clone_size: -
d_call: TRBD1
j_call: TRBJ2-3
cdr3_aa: CASVRDRGTDTQYF
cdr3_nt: TGTGCCAGTGTCCGGGACAGGGGCACAGATACGCAGTATTTT

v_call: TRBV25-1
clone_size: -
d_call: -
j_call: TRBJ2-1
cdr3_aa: CASRRDNSNEQFF
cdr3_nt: TGTGCCAGCAGAAGAGACAATTCCAATGAGCAGTTCTTC

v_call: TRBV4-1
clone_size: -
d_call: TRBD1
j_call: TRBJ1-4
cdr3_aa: CASSHDREGDEKLFF
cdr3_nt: TGCGCCAGCAGCCACGACAGGGAAGGGGACGAAAAACTGTTTTTT

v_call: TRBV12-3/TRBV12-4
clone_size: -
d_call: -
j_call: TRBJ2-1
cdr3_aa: CASSPERHMGRFF
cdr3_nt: TGTGCCAGCAGTCCCGAACGGCATATGGGGAGATTCTTC

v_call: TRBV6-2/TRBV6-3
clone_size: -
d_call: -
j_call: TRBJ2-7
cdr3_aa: CASTPPPGTLGYEQYF
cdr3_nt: TGTGCCAGCACCCCTCCTCCCGGGACCCTCGGCTACGAGCAGTACTTC

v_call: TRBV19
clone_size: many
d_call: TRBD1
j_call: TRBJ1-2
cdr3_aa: CAAAGQATNYGYTF
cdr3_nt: TGTGCCGCCGCGGGACAGGCTACTAACTATGGCTACACCTTC

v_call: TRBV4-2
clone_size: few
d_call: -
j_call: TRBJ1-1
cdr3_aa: CASSQQIGVTGNTEAFF
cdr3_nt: TGTGCCAGCAGCCAACAAATCGGGGTGACGGGGAACACTGAAGCTTTCTTT

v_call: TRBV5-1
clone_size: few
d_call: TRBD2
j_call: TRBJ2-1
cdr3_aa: CASSGGLADREQFF
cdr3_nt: TGCGCCAGCAGCGGAGGACTAGCGGATCGCGAGCAGTTCTTC

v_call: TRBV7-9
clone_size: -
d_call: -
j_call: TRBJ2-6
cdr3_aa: CASSRKSSGANVLTF
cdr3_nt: TGTGCCAGCAGCCGTAAGAGCTCTGGGGCCAACGTCCTGACTTTC

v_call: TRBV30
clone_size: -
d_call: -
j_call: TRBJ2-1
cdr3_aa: CAWSLPQLNEQFF
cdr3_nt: TGTGCCTGGAGTCTGCCTCAGTTAAATGAGCAGTTCTTC

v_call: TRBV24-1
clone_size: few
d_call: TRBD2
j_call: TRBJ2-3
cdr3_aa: CATSDLFREGTDTQYF
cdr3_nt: TGTGCCACCAGTGATTTGTTCCGGGAGGGCACAGATACGCAGTATTTT

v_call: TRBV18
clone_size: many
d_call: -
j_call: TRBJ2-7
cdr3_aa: CASSARQGASSYEQYF
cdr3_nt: TGTGCCAGCTCAGCTCGCCAGGGCGCGAGCTCCTACGAGCAGTACTTC

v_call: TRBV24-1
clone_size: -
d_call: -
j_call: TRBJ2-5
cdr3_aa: CATSDLGRGGGQETQYF
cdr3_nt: TGTGCCACCAGTGATCTGGGACGGGGAGGGGGCCAAGAGACCCAGTACTTC

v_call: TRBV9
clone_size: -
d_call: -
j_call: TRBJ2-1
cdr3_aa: CASSVRTASYNEQFF
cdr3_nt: TGTGCCAGCAGCGTACGGACGGCCTCATACAATGAGCAGTTCTTC

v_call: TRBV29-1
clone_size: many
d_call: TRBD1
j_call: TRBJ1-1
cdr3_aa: CSVDRGQPMNTEAFF
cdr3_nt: TGCAGCGTTGATAGGGGACAGCCCATGAACACTGAAGCTTTCTTT

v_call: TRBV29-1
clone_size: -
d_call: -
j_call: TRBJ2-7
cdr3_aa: CSVAGQGEGEQYF
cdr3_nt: TGCAGCGTTGCGGGGCAGGGAGAGGGCGAGCAGTACTTC

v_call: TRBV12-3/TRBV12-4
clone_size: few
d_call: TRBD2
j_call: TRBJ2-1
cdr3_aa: CASSPGRGVYNEQFF
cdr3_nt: TGTGCCAGCAGTCCAGGGAGGGGCGTGTACAATGAGCAGTTCTTC

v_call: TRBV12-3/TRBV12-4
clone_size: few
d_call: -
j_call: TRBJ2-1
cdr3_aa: CASTMRRGRDGEQFF
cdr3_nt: TGTGCCAGCACCATGAGGCGGGGTCGAGATGGGGAGCAGTTCTTC

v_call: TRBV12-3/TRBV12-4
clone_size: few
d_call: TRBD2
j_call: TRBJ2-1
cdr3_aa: CASSLARTAGGPGNEQFF
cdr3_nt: TGTGCCAGCAGTTTAGCCCGAACAGCGGGAGGGCCAGGCAATGAGCAGTTCTTC

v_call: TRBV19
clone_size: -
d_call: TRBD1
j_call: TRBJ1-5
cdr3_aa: CASRSTGDGDQPQHF
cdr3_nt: TGTGCCAGTAGGTCGACAGGGGATGGGGATCAGCCCCAGCATTTT

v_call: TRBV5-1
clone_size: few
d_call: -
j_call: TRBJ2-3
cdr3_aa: CASSLVWGSTDTQYF
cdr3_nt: TGCGCCAGCAGCTTGGTTTGGGGGAGCACAGATACGCAGTATTTT

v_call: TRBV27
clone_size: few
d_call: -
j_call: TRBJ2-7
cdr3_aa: CASSLRTVNEQYF
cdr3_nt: TGTGCCAGCAGTTTAAGGACAGTTAACGAGCAGTACTTC

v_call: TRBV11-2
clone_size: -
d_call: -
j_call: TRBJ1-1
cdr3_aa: CASSSLTISRGVTEAFF
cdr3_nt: TGTGCCAGCAGTTCACTCACTATCTCCCGAGGGGTCACTGAAGCTTTCTTT

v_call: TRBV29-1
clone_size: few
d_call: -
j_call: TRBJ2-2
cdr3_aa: CSVQGGNTGELFF
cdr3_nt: TGCAGCGTTCAGGGGGGGAACACCGGGGAGCTGTTTTTT

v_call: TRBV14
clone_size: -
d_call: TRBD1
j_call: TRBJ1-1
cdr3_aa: CASSRPGQGIEAFF
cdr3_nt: TGTGCCAGCAGCCGCCCGGGACAGGGGATTGAAGCTTTCTTT

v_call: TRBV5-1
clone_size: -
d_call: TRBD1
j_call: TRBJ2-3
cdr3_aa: CASSPGTGRADTQYF
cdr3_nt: TGCGCCAGCAGCCCAGGGACAGGAAGGGCAGATACGCAGTATTTT

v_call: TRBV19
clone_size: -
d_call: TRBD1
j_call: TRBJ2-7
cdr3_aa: CASSRVGQGTYEQYF
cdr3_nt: TGTGCCAGTAGTCGAGTGGGACAGGGAACCTACGAGCAGTACTTC

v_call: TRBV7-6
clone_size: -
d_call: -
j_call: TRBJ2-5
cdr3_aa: CASSLRYVEETQYF
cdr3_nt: TGTGCCAGCAGCTTAAGATACGTCGAAGAGACCCAGTACTTC

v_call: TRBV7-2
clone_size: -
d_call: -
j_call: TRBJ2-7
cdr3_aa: CASSFAVTSSYEQYF
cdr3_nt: TGTGCCAGCAGCTTCGCGGTGACTAGCTCCTACGAGCAGTACTTC

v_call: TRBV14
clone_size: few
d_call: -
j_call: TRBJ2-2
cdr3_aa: CASSLVAETGELFF
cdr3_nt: TGTGCCAGCAGCCTTGTAGCGGAAACCGGGGAGCTGTTTTTT

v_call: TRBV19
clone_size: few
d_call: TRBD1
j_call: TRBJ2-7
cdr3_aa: CASSTGGQGRYEQYF
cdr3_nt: TGTGCCAGTAGTACGGGGGGACAGGGAAGATACGAGCAGTACTTC

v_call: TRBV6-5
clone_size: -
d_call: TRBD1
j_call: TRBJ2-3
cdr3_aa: CARRDRGATSTDTQYF
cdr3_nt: TGTGCCAGAAGGGACAGGGGCGCTACAAGCACAGATACGCAGTATTTT

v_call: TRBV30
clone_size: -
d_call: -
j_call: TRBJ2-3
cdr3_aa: CAWRSQGRTDTQYF
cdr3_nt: TGTGCCTGGAGAAGTCAGGGGAGAACAGATACGCAGTATTTT